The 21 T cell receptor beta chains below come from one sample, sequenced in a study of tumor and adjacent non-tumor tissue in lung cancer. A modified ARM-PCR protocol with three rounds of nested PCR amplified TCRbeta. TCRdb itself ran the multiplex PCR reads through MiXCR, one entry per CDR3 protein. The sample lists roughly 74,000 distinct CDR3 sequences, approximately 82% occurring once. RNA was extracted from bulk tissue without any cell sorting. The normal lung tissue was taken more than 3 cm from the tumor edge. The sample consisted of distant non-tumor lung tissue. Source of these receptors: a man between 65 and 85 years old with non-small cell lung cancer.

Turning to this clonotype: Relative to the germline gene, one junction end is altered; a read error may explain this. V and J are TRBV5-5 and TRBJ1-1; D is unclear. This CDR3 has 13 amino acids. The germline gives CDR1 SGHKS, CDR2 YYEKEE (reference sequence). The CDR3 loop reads CTSSVGMNTETFF. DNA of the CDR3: TGTACCAGCAGCGTGGGCATGAACACTGAAACTTTCTTT.

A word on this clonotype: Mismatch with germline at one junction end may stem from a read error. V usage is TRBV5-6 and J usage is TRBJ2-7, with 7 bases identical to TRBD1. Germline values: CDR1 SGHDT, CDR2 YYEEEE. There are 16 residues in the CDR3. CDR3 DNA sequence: TGTACCAGCAGCTCCGTTATCCAGGACAGGACCTACGAGCAGTACTTC. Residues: CTSSSVIQDRTYEQYF.

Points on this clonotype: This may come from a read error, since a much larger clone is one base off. CDR3 in amino acids: CASNQDRVTHF. CDR3 nucleotides: TGTGCCAGCAATCAGGACAGGGTTACGCATTTT. The gene calls are TRBV6-6 and TRBJ1-5; 8 nucleotides align to TRBD1. Per germline, CDR1 MNHNY and CDR2 SVGAGI (reference sequence). This CDR3 comprises 11 residues. J lost 15 bases, V lost 7 bases, and 8 bases had no gene match.

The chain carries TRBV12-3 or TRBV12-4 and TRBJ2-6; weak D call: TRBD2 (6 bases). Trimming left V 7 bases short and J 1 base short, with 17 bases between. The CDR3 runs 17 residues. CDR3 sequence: CASTSGGVGSGANVLTF. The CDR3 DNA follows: TGTGCCAGCACTTCGGGCGGGGTCGGTTCTGGGGCCAACGTCCTGACTTTC.

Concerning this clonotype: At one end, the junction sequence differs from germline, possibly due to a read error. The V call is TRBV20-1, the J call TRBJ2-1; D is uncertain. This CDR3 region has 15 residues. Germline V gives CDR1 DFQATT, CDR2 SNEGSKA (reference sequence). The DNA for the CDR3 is TGCAATGCTAGATACTCGGGCTCTCCTTACAATGAGCAGTTCTTC. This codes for CNARYSGSPYNEQFF.

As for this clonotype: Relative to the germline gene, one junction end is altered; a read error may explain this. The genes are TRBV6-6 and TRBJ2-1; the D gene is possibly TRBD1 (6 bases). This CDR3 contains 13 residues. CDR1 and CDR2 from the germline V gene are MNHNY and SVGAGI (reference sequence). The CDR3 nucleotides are TGTACCAGCAGTTCACAGGGCTCGGGTGAGCATTTCTTC. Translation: CTSSSQGSGEHFF.

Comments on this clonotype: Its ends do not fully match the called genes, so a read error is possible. This CDR3 is CASSHPEGIYTETFF. CDR3 DNA sequence: TGTGCCAGCAGCCACCCAGAGGGGATTTACACTGAAACTTTCTTT. The chain carries TRBV11-2 and TRBJ1-1; D perhaps matches TRBD1 (5 bases). The CDR3 runs to 15 residues. Germline assignment: CDR1 SGHAT and CDR2 FQNNGV. Full variable domain (missing parts from reference TRBV11-2 and TRBJ1-1): EAGVAQSPRYKIIEKRQSVAFWCNPISGHATLYWYQQILGQGPKLLIQFQNNGVVDDSQLPKDRFSAERLKGVDSTLKIQPAKLEDSAVYLCASSHPEGIYTETFFGQGTRLTVV.

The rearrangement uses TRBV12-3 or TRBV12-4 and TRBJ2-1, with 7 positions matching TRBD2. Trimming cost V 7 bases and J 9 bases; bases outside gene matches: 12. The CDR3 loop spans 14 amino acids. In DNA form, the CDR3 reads TGTGCCAGCACCGGTGCGGGGGAGGGGAGTGAGCAGTTCTTC. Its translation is CASTGAGEGSEQFF.

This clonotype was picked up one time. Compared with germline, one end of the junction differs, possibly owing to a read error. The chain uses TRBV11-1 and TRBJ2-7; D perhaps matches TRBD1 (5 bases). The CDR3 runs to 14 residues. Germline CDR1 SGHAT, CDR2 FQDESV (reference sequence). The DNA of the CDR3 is TGTGCCAGGAGCACCAGGGTTGCAGATTACAAGCAATACTTC. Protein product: CARSTRVADYKQYF.

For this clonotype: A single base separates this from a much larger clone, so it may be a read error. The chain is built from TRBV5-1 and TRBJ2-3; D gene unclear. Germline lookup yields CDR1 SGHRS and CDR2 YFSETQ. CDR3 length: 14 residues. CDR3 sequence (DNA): TGCGCCAGCAGCTTGGTGGCACTCACATATACGCAGTATTTT. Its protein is CASSLVALTYTQYF. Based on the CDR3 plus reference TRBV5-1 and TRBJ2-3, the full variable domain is KAGVTQTPRYLIKTRGQQVTLSCSPISGHRSVSWYQQTPGQGLQFLFEYFSETQRNKGNFPGRFSGRQFSNSRSEMNVSTLELGDSALYLCASSLVALTYTQYFGPGTRLTVL.

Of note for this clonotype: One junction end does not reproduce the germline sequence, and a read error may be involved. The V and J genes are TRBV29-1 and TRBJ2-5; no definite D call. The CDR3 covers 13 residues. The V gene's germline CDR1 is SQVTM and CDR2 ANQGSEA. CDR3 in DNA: TGCAGCGTGGCCGACATCTTCCAAGAGACCCACCACTTC. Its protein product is CSVADIFQETHHF.

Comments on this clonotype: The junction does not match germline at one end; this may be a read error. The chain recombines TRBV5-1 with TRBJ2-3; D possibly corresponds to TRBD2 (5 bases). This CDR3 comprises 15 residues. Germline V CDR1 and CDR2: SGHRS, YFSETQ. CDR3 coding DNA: TGCGCCAGGAGCTTCTCTGGGCACCGGGGAGATACGCAGTATTTT. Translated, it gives CARSFSGHRGDTQYF.

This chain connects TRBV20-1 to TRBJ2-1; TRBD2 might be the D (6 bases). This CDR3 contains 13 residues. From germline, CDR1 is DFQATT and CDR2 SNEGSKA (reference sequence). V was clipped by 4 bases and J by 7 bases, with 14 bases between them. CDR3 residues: CSAILREINEQFF. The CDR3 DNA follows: TGCAGTGCTATATTGCGGGAAATTAATGAGCAGTTCTTC.

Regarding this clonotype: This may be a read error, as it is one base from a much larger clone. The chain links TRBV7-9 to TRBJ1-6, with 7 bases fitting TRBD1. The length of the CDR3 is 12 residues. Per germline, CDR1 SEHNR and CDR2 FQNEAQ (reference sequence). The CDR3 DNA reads TGTGACAGCAGCAACAGGGGTTCAACACTCCACTTT. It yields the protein CDSSNRGSTLHF.

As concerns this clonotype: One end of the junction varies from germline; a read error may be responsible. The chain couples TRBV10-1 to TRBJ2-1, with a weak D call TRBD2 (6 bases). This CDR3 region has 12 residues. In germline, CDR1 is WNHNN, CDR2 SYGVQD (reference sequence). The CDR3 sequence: CARGGGSNEQFF. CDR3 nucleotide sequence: TGCGCCAGGGGGGGAGGATCCAATGAACAGTTCTTC.

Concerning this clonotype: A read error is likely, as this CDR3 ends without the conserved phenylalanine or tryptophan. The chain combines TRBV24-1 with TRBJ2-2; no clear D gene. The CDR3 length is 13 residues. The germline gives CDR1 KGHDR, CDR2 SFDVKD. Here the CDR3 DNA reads TGTGCCACCGGTGATAGACCGGCCGGGGAGCTGTTTTCT. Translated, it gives CATGDRPAGELFS.

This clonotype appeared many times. In nucleotides, the CDR3 is TGCAGCGTTGGTGGACTAGCGGTGGGAGAGACCCAGTACTTC. It specifies CSVGGLAVGETQYF. V usage is TRBV29-1 and J usage is TRBJ2-5; 10 nucleotides match TRBD2. Per germline, CDR1 SQVTM and CDR2 ANQGSEA. The ends lost 4 bases at V and 4 bases at J; junction bases unmatched: 6. The CDR3 runs 14 residues.

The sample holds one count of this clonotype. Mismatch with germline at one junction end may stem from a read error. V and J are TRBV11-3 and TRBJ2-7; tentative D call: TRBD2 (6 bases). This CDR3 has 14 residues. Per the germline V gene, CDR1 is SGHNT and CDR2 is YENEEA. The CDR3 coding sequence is TGTGCCAGCAGCTCAAAGACGGGAGCCTACGAGGAGTACTTC. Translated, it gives CASSSKTGAYEEYF.

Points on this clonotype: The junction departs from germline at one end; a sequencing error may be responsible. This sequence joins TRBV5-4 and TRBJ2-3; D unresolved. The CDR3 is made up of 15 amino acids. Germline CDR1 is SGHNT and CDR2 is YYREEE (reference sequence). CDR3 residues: CAISLSQTQTDTQYF. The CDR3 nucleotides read TGTGCCATCAGCCTGTCCCAGACACAAACAGACACACAGTATTTT.

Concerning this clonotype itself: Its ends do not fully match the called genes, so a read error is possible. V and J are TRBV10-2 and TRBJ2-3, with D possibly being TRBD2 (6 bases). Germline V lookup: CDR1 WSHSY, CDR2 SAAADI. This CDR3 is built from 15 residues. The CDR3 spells CSSSENGGNTDTQYF. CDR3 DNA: TGCTCCAGCAGTGAGAACGGCGGGAACACAGATACGCAGTATTTT.

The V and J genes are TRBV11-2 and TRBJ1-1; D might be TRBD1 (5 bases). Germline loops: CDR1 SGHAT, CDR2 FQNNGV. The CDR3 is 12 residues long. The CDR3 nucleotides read TGTGACATCACATTGAGGGGTACTGAAGCTTTCTTT. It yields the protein CDITLRGTEAFF.